What follows describes a single T cell receptor beta chain. This entry comes from a study of blood T cell repertoires in COVID-19. Some clones are missing from TCRdb's copy, which holds only in-frame ones; the method was immunoSEQ multiplex PCR. The repertoire has about 150,000 clones, 80% to 90% of them found once; the top ten carry 2.5% to 4%. The clonotype comes from a man between 70 and 80 years old with acute or convalescent COVID-19. Material for sequencing was peripheral blood.

The CDR3 region is CASSATGQWGNTIYF. As DNA, the CDR3 is TGTGCCAGCAGCGCAACCGGACAGTGGGGAAACACCATATATTTT. The chain recombines TRBV9 with TRBJ1-3; perhaps TRBD1 as D (6 bases). Trimming took 3 bases from V and 4 from J, leaving 14 bases between them. The CDR3 covers 15 residues. Germline V gene data show CDR1 as SGDLS and CDR2 as YYNGEE.